A selection of T cell receptor beta chains follows, all from one sample in a study of vaccination effects on CD4 cells after COVID-19. Sequenced by immunoSEQ multiplex PCR; TCRdb stores in-frame clones only, minus some. The sample has tens of thousands of clones; around 74% are singletons. The antigens these receptors bind are not known. The sequencing here drew on CD4+ T cells from PBMCs cultured without peptide, taken after COVID-19 vaccination. These receptors all come from a human donor who had a prior SARS-CoV-2 infection. Each CDR3 is given with its conserved first and last residue. The order of the fields is V gene, J gene, CDR3 protein.

>TRBV4-1|TRBJ2-3
CASSQGRGNSDTQYF
>TRBV19|TRBJ1-2
CASSLQDSLGGYTF
>TRBV2|TRBJ1-1
CASRFSPGGSTEAFF
>TRBV6-5|TRBJ2-7
CASSSVRTGTYEQYF
>TRBV5-1|TRBJ2-7
CASSLAVLEVTYEQYF
>TRBV7-2|TRBJ2-3
CASSHRDRSTDTQYF
>TRBV9|TRBJ2-7
CASSALAGGAEEQYF
>TRBV6-2/TRBV6-3|TRBJ1-1
CASSSHVLHTEAFF
>TRBV21-1|TRBJ2-7
CASRSRPGQRTYEQYF
>TRBV7-7|TRBJ2-5
CASSGRDRSRPYQETQYF
>TRBV3-1/TRBV3-2|TRBJ2-6
CASSPRDGRISGANVLTF
>TRBV4-1|TRBJ2-7
CASSQVRSREQYF
>TRBV3-1/TRBV3-2|TRBJ2-7
CASSRTGAIYEQYF
>TRBV6-5|TRBJ2-7
CASTKGLSYEQYF
>TRBV19|TRBJ2-1
CASSRGGLGLDVYNEQFF
>TRBV20-1|TRBJ2-1
CSASVPGLAGFEQFF
>TRBV7-3|TRBJ2-5
CASSLGLAGGQETQYF
>TRBV3-1/TRBV3-2|TRBJ2-1
CASSQVDPSSYNEQFF
>TRBV6-1|TRBJ2-7
CASSEGVLSYEQYF
>TRBV29-1|TRBJ2-5
CSVVPLEETQYF
>TRBV3-1/TRBV3-2|TRBJ2-5
CASSGYQETQYF
>TRBV7-2|TRBJ1-5
CASSFIDGQPQHF
>TRBV29-1|TRBJ2-1
CSGGAGWGMTYNEQFF
>TRBV14|TRBJ2-1
CASSHFLAGGFPYNEQFF
>TRBV18|TRBJ2-1
CASSPPSVYNEQFF
>TRBV20-1|TRBJ2-7
CSASVASYEQYF
>TRBV7-2|TRBJ1-1
CASSFGRTFTEAFF
>TRBV6-1|TRBJ2-5
CASSDGRQGVETQYF
>TRBV5-1|TRBJ2-2
CASSLGPGELFF
>TRBV5-1|TRBJ1-2
CASNRITGTAASYTF
>TRBV20-1|TRBJ1-2
CSASADYGYTF
>TRBV11-1|TRBJ2-5
CASSLGRSQETQYF
>TRBV7-2|TRBJ2-5
CASRVMGGIQETQYF
>TRBV21-1|TRBJ1-3
CASTKQTCLVRDQGGNTIYF
>TRBV4-3|TRBJ2-4
CASSQADSRDDIQYF
>TRBV12-3/TRBV12-4|TRBJ2-1
CASSLREHNEQFF
>TRBV30|TRBJ2-3
CAWRLPLGAISPDTSSTDTQYF
>TRBV28|TRBJ1-4
CASSYGTEEKLFF
>TRBV10-2|TRBJ2-7
CASSSTSGYEQYF
>TRBV7-2|TRBJ2-3
CASSHFSGSLGTDTQYF